The rows below give T cell receptor beta chains drawn from one sample of a study of vaccination effects on CD4 cells after COVID-19. Data came from immunoSEQ multiplex PCR; TCRdb stores just in-frame clones and leaves some out. The sample contains approximately 45,000 clones, around 76% of which appear only once. What these receptors recognize is not known. This material consisted of CD4+ T cells from PBMCs cultured without peptide, taken before COVID-19 vaccination. These receptors all stem from a human donor who had a prior SARS-CoV-2 infection. Both conserved end residues are part of each CDR3. Each record gives: D gene, J gene, clone size, V gene, CDR3 protein, CDR3 DNA. The D gene is left open where the match is weak. The size field is filled for only some rows; it gives once, few, many or a size class.

d_call: TRBD1; j_call: TRBJ2-3; clone_size: .; v_call: TRBV2; cdr3_aa: CASSEAPGRSNRDRDPDTQYF; cdr3_nt: TGTGCCAGCAGTGAAGCGCCCGGGAGGTCAAACCGGGACAGGGACCCAGATACGCAGTATTTT
d_call: .; j_call: TRBJ2-7; clone_size: .; v_call: TRBV5-6; cdr3_aa: CASSFGGAARYEQYF; cdr3_nt: TGTGCCAGCAGCTTTGGGGGCGCGGCGCGTTACGAGCAGTACTTC
d_call: TRBD2; j_call: TRBJ2-1; clone_size: .; v_call: TRBV15; cdr3_aa: CATSLTSSGSYNEQFF; cdr3_nt: TGTGCCACCAGCCTTACCTCTAGCGGCTCCTACAATGAGCAGTTCTTC
d_call: .; j_call: TRBJ1-1; clone_size: .; v_call: TRBV30; cdr3_aa: CAWRRYGGLNTEAFF; cdr3_nt: TGTGCCTGGAGGCGGTACGGGGGATTGAACACTGAAGCTTTCTTT
d_call: TRBD1; j_call: TRBJ1-4; clone_size: .; v_call: TRBV19; cdr3_aa: CASSQRTGDEKLFF; cdr3_nt: TGTGCCAGTAGTCAGAGGACAGGGGATGAAAAACTGTTTTTT
d_call: TRBD1; j_call: TRBJ1-2; clone_size: .; v_call: TRBV9; cdr3_aa: CASSGDRAYGYTF; cdr3_nt: TGTGCCAGCAGCGGAGACAGGGCCTATGGCTACACCTTC
d_call: TRBD2; j_call: TRBJ2-1; clone_size: .; v_call: TRBV29-1; cdr3_aa: CSVEGVGLAGLSFNEQFF; cdr3_nt: TGCAGCGTTGAAGGAGTCGGGCTAGCGGGATTAAGCTTCAATGAGCAGTTCTTC
d_call: TRBD2; j_call: TRBJ2-7; clone_size: .; v_call: TRBV10-3; cdr3_aa: CAISARAGGNSYEQYF; cdr3_nt: TGTGCCATCAGTGCCCGGGCGGGAGGGAATTCCTACGAGCAGTACTTC
d_call: TRBD2; j_call: TRBJ2-7; clone_size: .; v_call: TRBV2; cdr3_aa: CASSKGLAGAGSSYEQYF; cdr3_nt: TGTGCCAGCAGCAAGGGACTAGCGGGGGCCGGAAGCTCCTACGAGCAGTACTTC
d_call: TRBD1; j_call: TRBJ1-2; clone_size: few; v_call: TRBV7-9; cdr3_aa: CASSPRTGYGYGYTF; cdr3_nt: TGTGCCAGCAGCCCCAGGACAGGGTATGGCTATGGCTACACCTTC